This T cell receptor (beta chain) is drawn from a study of cytomegalovirus exposure and HLA in healthy donors. Clones were read by immunoSEQ multiplex PCR, and TCRdb kept only the in-frame ones, dropping some. The repertoire holds under 95,000 clones, with roughly 88% as singletons. Trimming shortened V by 4 bases and J by 2 bases, and 17 bases separated the two germline ends. This CDR3 comprises 16 residues. From germline, CDR1 is MDHEN and CDR2 SYDVKM. The clonotype comes from a man aged 25-40 years in good health and CMV-seronegative. The chain carries TRBV28 and TRBJ1-1; a possible D gene is TRBD1 (6 bases). The specimen was PBMCs. The CDR3 DNA follows: TGTGCCAGCAGTTCTACTGCCCGGGACACAAACACTGAAGCTTTCTTT. This gives the protein CASSSTARDTNTEAFF.